These 19 T cell receptor beta chains were sequenced from one sample in a study of CD8+CD57+ T cells in acquired aplastic anemia. All patients picked for sequencing had shown, by flow cytometry, an expansion of CD8+CD57+ cells. It was genomic DNA that served as the template for profiling TCR beta VDJ and CDR3. TCRdb processed the reads anew with MiXCR; each CDR3 protein has one entry. The repertoire holds under 500,000 distinct CDR3 sequences, with roughly 34% as singletons. Sample: sorted CD4+, CD8+, or CD8+CD57+ T cells (not recorded which) from PBMCs. The receptors were gathered from a human donor with aplastic anemia.

This clonotype has just a few counts. One junction end does not reproduce the germline sequence, and a read error may be involved. The CDR3 loop is CASSLELTNNEQFF. As DNA, the CDR3 is TGTGCTAGCAGCTTGGAACTTACCAACAATGAGCAGTTCTTC. This rearrangement joins TRBV7-7 to TRBJ2-1; D not certain. CDR1 SSHAT and CDR2 FNYEAQ come from the germline V gene (reference sequence). The CDR3 length is 14 residues.

This clonotype showed up many times. V gene TRBV10-3 combines with J gene TRBJ2-3; D uncertain. With 10 bases removed from V and 0 bases from J, the gap between germline ends came to 11 bases. The CDR3 consists of 13 residues. Germline V gene lookup returns CDR1 ENHRY and CDR2 SYGVKD. The CDR3 sequence is CATNIHSTDTQYF. CDR3 DNA: TGTGCCACTAACATCCATAGCACAGATACGCAGTATTTT.

The rearrangement joins TRBV5-6 to TRBJ2-1, with 8 bases lining up with TRBD2. Trimming removed 0 bases from V and 5 bases from J; junction bases left unmatched: 7. The CDR3 runs 16 residues. Germline CDR1 SGHDT, CDR2 YYEEEE. CDR3 residues: CASSLVRGGPHNEQFF. As DNA, the CDR3 is TGTGCCAGCAGCTTGGTCCGGGGGGGCCCCCACAATGAGCAGTTCTTC.

This clonotype was picked up many times. The chain uses TRBV20-1 and TRBJ1-5; tentative D call: TRBD1 (5 bases). Trimming stripped 6 bases from V and 3 bases from J, with 15 bases between. The CDR3 spans 14 residues. From germline, CDR1 is DFQATT and CDR2 SNEGSKA (reference sequence). The CDR3 sequence is CSAAPGQNNQPQHF. CDR3 DNA: TGCAGTGCCGCCCCGGGGCAGAACAATCAGCCCCAGCATTTT.

CDR3 nucleotides: TGTGCCAGCAGCTTATCTGTGGGGGGGGGACGAGAGACCCAGTACTTC. Translation: CASSLSVGGGRETQYF. The chain has TRBV7-2 and TRBJ2-5; TRBD2 matches 7 bases. Germline V gene lookup returns CDR1 SGHTA and CDR2 FQGNSA. The CDR3 contains 16 residues. Trimming removed 2 bases from V and 4 bases from J; junction bases left unmatched: 10.

This clonotype showed up many times. The rearrangement links TRBV20-1 to TRBJ2-7; 9 positions agree with TRBD2. From germline, CDR1 is DFQATT and CDR2 SNEGSKA (reference sequence). This CDR3 spans 14 amino acids. V shed 4 bases and J 3 bases; nucleotides not matched to a gene: 7. The CDR3 coding sequence is TGCAGTGCTACGGTTAGCGGGAGAGACTACGAGCAGTACTTC. It translates to CSATVSGRDYEQYF.

J is TRBJ1-1 and V is TRBV2; 7 nucleotides align to TRBD1. Looked up from germline, CDR1 is SNHLY and CDR2 is FYNNEI. The CDR3 runs 12 residues. J lost 11 bases, V lost 6 bases, and 9 bases had no gene match. The DNA for the CDR3 is TGTGCCAGCAGAGTGGGGCCAGGGGGGGCTTTCTTT. Translating gives CASRVGPGGAFF.

V gene TRBV4-2 combines with J gene TRBJ2-1; TRBD2 might be the D (5 bases). V lost 7 bases and J 0 bases, leaving 10 bases between the germline ends. CDR3 size: 14 residues. The germline gives CDR1 LGHNA, CDR2 YNFKEQ. The CDR3 bases are TGTGCCAGCATCCCGGGGAGCTCCTACAATGAGCAGTTCTTC. It codes for CASIPGSSYNEQFF.

In this sample, this clonotype turned up many times. J is TRBJ1-2 and V is TRBV10-3; TRBD1 might be the D (6 bases). V was shortened by 4 bases and J by 6 bases, with 15 bases between the two germline ends. This CDR3 has 14 amino acids. Germline V gives CDR1 ENHRY, CDR2 SYGVKD. The CDR3, as DNA: TGTGCCATCAGTGGGACAGCGGAACGGGATGGCTACACCTTC. It codes for CAISGTAERDGYTF.

The sample holds many counts of this clonotype. CDR3 sequence reads: CSAGTSGYTF. CDR3 sequence (DNA): TGCAGCGCCGGGACGAGCGGCTACACCTTC. The chain joins TRBV29-1 to TRBJ1-2; the D gene is possibly TRBD1 (5 bases). Trimming took 7 bases from V and 8 from J, leaving 11 bases between them. The CDR3 runs to 10 residues. Per germline, CDR1 SQVTM and CDR2 ANQGSEA.

This clonotype was seen repeatedly, ten times or more. The rearrangement joins TRBV20-1 to TRBJ1-6; 7 bases are shared with TRBD1. This CDR3 contains 14 residues. J was trimmed by 8 bases and V by 3 bases; bases with no gene match: 7. Germline CDR1 DFQATT, CDR2 SNEGSKA (reference sequence). CDR3 nucleotide sequence: TGCAGTGCTAGGTTTGCAGGGGGTGATTCACCCCTCCACTTT. It specifies CSARFAGGDSPLHF.

This clonotype was recorded at least ten times. The chain recombines TRBV7-3 with TRBJ2-7, with TRBD1 matching over 9 bases. CDR3 size: 14 residues. V lost 5 bases, J lost 6 bases, and 8 bases stayed unmatched. Germline-derived CDR1 and CDR2 are SGHTA and FQGTGA. CDR3 loop: CASSPQPTGGEQYF. DNA of the CDR3: TGTGCCAGCAGCCCACAACCGACAGGGGGCGAGCAGTACTTC.

The chain combines TRBV4-3 with TRBJ2-7; TRBD2 matches at 12 bases. The J segment lost 3 bases and the V segment lost 4 bases, leaving 10 bases of the junction unmatched. CDR1 and CDR2 (germline): LGHNA, YSLEER. This CDR3 spans 17 amino acids. CDR3 amino acids: CASSLRLAGDQIYEQYF. The CDR3 region has the DNA TGCGCCAGCAGCCTTCGACTAGCGGGAGATCAAATCTACGAGCAGTACTTC.

This rearrangement joins TRBV12-5 to TRBJ1-2, with D possibly being TRBD1 (6 bases). In germline, CDR1 is LGHNT, CDR2 FRNRAP. V lost 6 bases, J lost 4 bases, and 15 bases lay in between. The CDR3 has 14 amino acids. The DNA of the CDR3 is TGTGCTAGTGGACTAGGGGGGCGAAGCTATGGCTACACCTTC. Its protein is CASGLGGRSYGYTF.

The rearrangement uses TRBV20-1 and TRBJ2-5, with TRBD2 matching over 10 bases. In germline, CDR1 is DFQATT, CDR2 SNEGSKA (reference sequence). The V segment lost 6 bases and the J segment 4 bases; nucleotides outside the gene matches: 11. This CDR3 comprises 15 residues. The DNA for the CDR3 is TGCAGTGCCGAAGACACTAGCGGGGCCCGAGAGACCCAGTACTTC. This sequence encodes CSAEDTSGARETQYF.

The chain employs TRBV25-1 and TRBJ1-6; no reliable D call. In germline, CDR1 is MGHDK, CDR2 SYGVNS. There are 14 residues in the CDR3. CDR3 in amino acids: CARDPPTHNSPLHF. CDR3 DNA sequence: TGTGCTAGAGATCCCCCAACTCATAATTCACCCCTCCACTTT.

This clonotype was seen ten or more times. The rearrangement links TRBV19 to TRBJ2-7, with D possibly TRBD1 on 7 matching bases. CDR3 size: 15 residues. Germline V lookup: CDR1 LNHDA, CDR2 SQIVND (reference sequence). Trimming cost V 1 base and J 6 bases, with 16 bases left between them. The CDR3 bases are TGTGCCAGTAGTATAGGAACCGGGACAGCGGGCGAGCAGTACTTC. Encoded protein: CASSIGTGTAGEQYF.

With respect to this clonotype: This may be a read error: a much more frequent sequence differs by one nucleotide. The gene calls are TRBV5-1 and TRBJ1-6, with TRBD1 matching 7 bases. V was pared by 3 bases and J by 7 bases, with 4 bases of the junction left unmatched. This CDR3 region has 14 residues. Germline CDR1 SGHRS, CDR2 YFSETQ. The CDR3 loop reads CASSSGQWNSPLHF. The CDR3 DNA is TGCGCCAGCAGCTCGGGACAGTGGAATTCACCCCTCCACTTT.

To note about this clonotype: This clone may be a read error of a much larger clone one base away. The gene calls are TRBV20-1 and TRBJ1-6; no clear D gene. CDR3 length: 14 amino acids. The germline V and J ends were trimmed by 6 bases and 5 bases, with 14 bases remaining between them. The germline V gene encodes CDR1 DFQATT and CDR2 SNEGSKA (reference sequence). DNA of the CDR3: TGCAGTGCCAGATCCGGGTTAGATAATTCACCCCTCCACTTT. Amino acids: CSARSGLDNSPLHF.